These 12 T cell receptor beta chains originate from one sample sequenced in a study of shared clonotypes between healthy human individuals. Sequenced by immunoSEQ multiplex PCR; TCRdb stores in-frame clones only, minus some. The data hold fewer than 1.8 million clones, with approximately 98.5% observed a single time. Sequencing was carried out using naive CD4+ T cells sorted from blood. Subset denoted: CD45RA+ positively selected. The receptors here all came from a man aged 25 to 40 in good health.

The V call is TRBV18, the J call TRBJ1-1; 9 bases map to TRBD1. CDR1 KGHSH and CDR2 LQKENI come from the germline V gene. J lost 0 bases, V lost 1 base, and 6 bases had no gene match. The length of the CDR3 is 17 residues. The CDR3 reads CASSPLGGQGLNTEAFF. The DNA of the CDR3 is TGTGCCAGCTCACCACTGGGGGGACAGGGTTTGAACACTGAAGCTTTCTTT. The whole variable domain, filled in from reference TRBV18 and TRBJ1-1, reads NAGVMQNPRHLVRRRGQEARLRCSPMKGHSHVYWYRQLPEEGLKFMVYLQKENIIDESGMPKERFSAEFPKEGPSILRIQQVVRGDSAAYFCASSPLGGQGLNTEAFFGQGTRLTVV.

As to this clone: In the same sample, other DNA sequences code for this CDR3. This chain connects TRBV18 to TRBJ2-1, with D possibly being TRBD2 (5 bases). V was shortened by 4 bases and J by 0 bases, with 10 bases between the two germline ends. The V gene's germline CDR1 is KGHSH and CDR2 LQKENI. This CDR3 has 15 residues. CDR3 amino acids: CASSLSGSSYNEQFF. The CDR3 DNA is TGTGCCAGCTCACTCTCGGGGAGCTCCTACAATGAGCAGTTCTTC.

The chain uses TRBV6-5 and TRBJ2-7; D not certain. The germline V gene encodes CDR1 MNHEY and CDR2 SVGAGI. V dropped 7 bases and J dropped 4 bases, with 11 bases sitting between them. The CDR3 runs to 12 residues. The CDR3 DNA reads TGTGCCAGCACCGGGTACGGGTACGAGCAGTACTTC. Translated: CASTGYGYEQYF.

The chain couples TRBV15 to TRBJ2-5; 11 bases fit TRBD2. Trimming at V came to 2 bases and at J to 2 bases, leaving 7 bases not matched to a gene. The germline V gene encodes CDR1 LNHNV and CDR2 YYDKDF (reference sequence). The CDR3 extends over 17 amino acids. The CDR3 sequence is CATSRYGTSGKQETQYF. CDR3 DNA: TGTGCCACCAGCAGATACGGGACTAGCGGAAAACAAGAGACCCAGTACTTC.

V and J are TRBV9 and TRBJ2-1, with D unresolved. Germline values: CDR1 SGDLS, CDR2 YYNGEE. The CDR3 consists of 13 residues. Trimming removed 0 bases from V and 4 bases from J, with 5 bases in between. The CDR3: CASSVDFYNEQFF. The CDR3 DNA is TGTGCCAGCAGCGTAGACTTTTACAATGAGCAGTTCTTC.

The rearrangement joins TRBV6-1 to TRBJ2-7, with 8 bases lining up with TRBD1. V lost 0 bases to trimming and J lost 4 bases; unmatched junction nucleotides: 5. The germline V gene has CDR1 MNHNS and CDR2 SASEGT. CDR3 size: 15 residues. DNA of the CDR3: TGTGCCAGCAGTGAAGCTTGGACAGGGATTTACGAGCAGTACTTC. Encoded protein: CASSEAWTGIYEQYF.

The V call is TRBV15, the J call TRBJ1-2; no reliable D call. With 0 bases removed from V and 4 bases from J, the gap between germline ends came to 12 bases. CDR3 length: 15 amino acids. CDR1 is LNHNV, CDR2 YYDKDF, per germline (reference sequence). The CDR3 region has the DNA TGTGCCACCAGCAGAGAGTTTCAACAATCCTATGGCTACACCTTC. Protein sequence: CATSREFQQSYGYTF.

The rearrangement uses TRBV28 and TRBJ2-2; D gene uncertain. The CDR3 consists of 12 residues. Trimming left V 6 bases short and J 5 bases short, with 7 bases between. The germline V gene encodes CDR1 MDHEN and CDR2 SYDVKM. The CDR3 spells CASSRVTGELFF. The DNA of the CDR3 is TGTGCCAGCAGCAGAGTAACCGGGGAGCTGTTTTTT.

This chain uses TRBV9 with TRBJ1-1; 8 bases line up with TRBD1. Germline values: CDR1 SGDLS, CDR2 YYNGEE. This CDR3 spans 15 amino acids. V shed 4 bases, J shed 4 bases, and the junction held 9 bases outside the gene matches. CDR3 region: CASSPTGEPATEAFF. DNA of the CDR3: TGTGCCAGCAGCCCGACAGGGGAACCCGCCACTGAAGCTTTCTTT.

The chain carries TRBV15 and TRBJ2-7; 7 nucleotides match TRBD1. The CDR3 covers 15 residues. Trimming at V came to 3 bases and at J to 0 bases, leaving 5 bases not matched to a gene. Germline V gene sequence: CDR1 LNHNV, CDR2 YYDKDF (reference sequence). The CDR3, as DNA: TGTGCCACCAGCAGGACAGGGACCAACTCCTACGAGCAGTACTTC. It translates to CATSRTGTNSYEQYF.

CDR3 sequence: CASSADPSNQPQHF. The CDR3 DNA is TGTGCCAGCAGCGCAGACCCTAGCAATCAGCCCCAGCATTTT. This chain links TRBV6-4 with TRBJ1-5; D is unresolved. Germline V gene lookup returns CDR1 MRHNA and CDR2 SNTAGT. V was shortened by 6 bases and J by 0 bases, with 9 bases between the two germline ends. The CDR3 consists of 14 residues.

The chain carries TRBV9 and TRBJ2-7; the D is unclear. The CDR3 totals 12 residues. Trimming stripped 5 bases from V and 6 bases from J, with 12 bases between. Germline CDR1 is SGDLS and CDR2 is YYNGEE. CDR3 protein: CASSDLAGEQYF. The DNA for the CDR3 is TGTGCCAGCAGTGATCTTGCCGGCGAGCAGTACTTC.